This T cell receptor (beta chain) was sequenced during a study of T cell changes during pregnancy in multiple sclerosis. The table lists this clone with a count of one. Profiled with immunoSEQ multiplex PCR; TCRdb holds only in-frame clones, not every one. The sample includes 41,000 or so clones, around 89% seen only once; the top ten take approximately 0.64%. Germline assignment: CDR1 LGHNA and CDR2 YSLEER. V was trimmed by 0 bases and J by 5 bases, leaving 13 bases between them. The CDR3 sequence is 15 residues long. The rearrangement uses TRBV4-3 and TRBJ1-2; a weak D match, TRBD1 (6 bases). This specimen was CD4+ T cells from peripheral blood mononuclear cells, taken in the first trimester of pregnancy. This sequence originates from a female donor with multiple sclerosis, enrolled in a pregnancy study. The chain's CDR3 is CASSQDSAGEYGYTF. Here the CDR3 DNA reads TGCGCCAGCAGCCAAGATAGTGCAGGGGAGTATGGCTACACCTTC.